A single sample is the source of the 26 T cell receptor beta chains below, sequenced in a study of blood T cell repertoires in COVID-19 (dated by TCRdb to about 2020). Library preparation employed the immunoSEQ multiplex PCR assay. Sourced from immuneACCESS, this table was stored by TCRdb with only in-frame sequences that have V and J called. A share of the clones is absent; for the studies checked, an unresolved V gene accounts for under half, and the remainder has no known explanation. The sample profile shows over 250,000 clones; approximately 90% of them were found once. The ten largest make up about 2.2% of the sample. The sample consisted of peripheral blood. These receptors all stem from a woman in her twenties or thirties with COVID-19, enrolled during active disease.

The chain links TRBV19 to TRBJ2-1; 11 positions match TRBD2. CDR1 is LNHDA and CDR2 is SQIVND in the germline V gene (reference sequence). Unmatched junction bases numbered 3, after V lost 3 bases and J lost 5 bases. There are 15 residues in the CDR3. CDR3 sequence: CASSMLLAGDNEQFF. The DNA of the CDR3 is TGTGCCAGTAGTATGTTACTAGCGGGAGACAATGAGCAGTTCTTC.

The V call is TRBV7-9, the J call TRBJ1-3; D possibly corresponds to TRBD1 (5 bases). Trimming shortened V by 0 bases and J by 2 bases, and 11 bases separated the two germline ends. The CDR3 is 16 amino acids. Germline loops: CDR1 SEHNR, CDR2 FQNEAQ (reference sequence). CDR3 loop: CASSLALTDTGNTIYF. The CDR3 DNA reads as TGTGCCAGCAGCTTAGCTTTGACAGACACTGGAAACACCATATATTTT. Full variable domain (missing parts from reference TRBV7-9 and TRBJ1-3): DTGVSQNPRHKITKRGQNVTFRCDPISEHNRLYWYRQTLGQGPEFLTYFQNEAQLEKSRLLSDRFSAERPKGSFSTLEIQRTEQGDSAMYLCASSLALTDTGNTIYFGEGSWLTVV.

The rearrangement links TRBV30 to TRBJ2-1; D is unclear. V dropped 4 bases and J dropped 8 bases, with 12 bases sitting between them. The CDR3 sequence is 12 residues long. Germline CDR1 GTSNPN, CDR2 SVGIG (reference sequence). CDR3 in amino acids: CAWTPLFDEQFF. The CDR3 coding sequence is TGTGCCTGGACGCCGCTATTCGATGAGCAGTTCTTC.

The rearrangement uses TRBV7-6 and TRBJ2-7, with 8 bases aligning to TRBD1. The CDR3 covers 15 residues. After removal of 1 base from V and 4 bases from J, the junction contained 6 bases not matched to a gene. Germline loops: CDR1 SGHVS, CDR2 FNYEAQ. As DNA, the CDR3 is TGTGCCAGCAGCTTAGGACAGGGGCTCCCTTACGAGCAGTACTTC. Translated, it gives CASSLGQGLPYEQYF.

This sequence joins TRBV27 and TRBJ1-6; D perhaps matches TRBD1 (5 bases). Germline V lookup: CDR1 MNHEY, CDR2 SMNVEV (reference sequence). CDR3 size: 15 residues. Trimming took 6 bases from V and 3 from J, leaving 12 bases between them. CDR3 DNA: TGTGCCAGCAGCGATCAGGGTCTCTATAATTCACCCCTCCACTTT. This encodes CASSDQGLYNSPLHF.

The rearrangement uses TRBV27 and TRBJ2-5; 7 nucleotides agree with TRBD1. Germline loops: CDR1 MNHEY, CDR2 SMNVEV (reference sequence). With 5 bases clipped from V and 1 base from J, the junction kept 7 bases outside the gene matches. The length of the CDR3 is 15 residues. As DNA, the CDR3 is TGTGCCAGCAGTCCCTCCGGACAGGCCCAAGAGACCCAGTACTTC. It translates to CASSPSGQAQETQYF.

The chain combines TRBV14 with TRBJ2-1; D may be TRBD1 (5 bases). Germline V gene data show CDR1 as SGHDN and CDR2 as FVKESK. Trimming left V 4 bases short and J 1 base short, with 17 bases between. This CDR3 contains 17 residues. In DNA, the CDR3 is TGTGCCAGCAGCCGTGGACAATTTATTACGTCCTACAATGAGCAGTTCTTC. Its protein is CASSRGQFITSYNEQFF.

The table lists this clone with a few counts. The J gene is TRBJ2-7, the V gene TRBV5-6; D is perhaps TRBD1 (6 bases). The V gene lost 5 bases and the J gene lost 4 bases, with 13 bases spanning the gap. The germline gives CDR1 SGHDT, CDR2 YYEEEE. The length of the CDR3 is 13 residues. CDR3 sequence (DNA): TGTGCCAGCAGAGGACAGAACTTATACGAGCAGTACTTC. This codes for CASRGQNLYEQYF.

The gene calls are TRBV4-1 and TRBJ2-3, with D possibly being TRBD1 (6 bases). The CDR3 is made up of 15 amino acids. Trimming left V 0 bases short and J 1 base short, with 8 bases between. CDR1 MGHRA and CDR2 YSYEKL come from the germline V gene. The CDR3 DNA follows: TGCGCCAGCAGCCAAGAGGCAGGGGGCACAGATACGCAGTATTTT. Residues: CASSQEAGGTDTQYF.

The chain uses TRBV13 and TRBJ2-5, with D tentatively TRBD2 (6 bases). Deletions cut 4 bases from V and 4 bases from J, with 13 bases between. From germline, CDR1 is PRHDT and CDR2 FYEKMQ (reference sequence). The CDR3 length is 14 residues. As DNA, the CDR3 is TGTGCCAGCAGCTCGCGGAGGGCCGGAGAGACCCAGTACTTC. As protein: CASSSRRAGETQYF. The full variable domain, with the rest looked up from reference TRBV13 and TRBJ2-5, is AAGVIQSPRHLIKEKRETATLKCYPIPRHDTVYWYQQGPGQDPQFLISFYEKMQSDKGSIPDRFSAQQFSDYHSELNMSSLELGDSALYFCASSSRRAGETQYFGPGTRLLVL.

The chain joins TRBV5-4 to TRBJ2-1, with 14 positions matching TRBD2. Germline loops: CDR1 SGHNT, CDR2 YYREEE (reference sequence). The trim removed 5 bases at V and 2 bases at J, leaving 6 bases unmatched. The CDR3 runs 17 residues. The chain's CDR3 is CASSSGLAGGTYNEQFF. The CDR3 DNA sequence: TGTGCCAGCAGTTCCGGACTAGCGGGAGGAACCTACAATGAGCAGTTCTTC.

The chain links TRBV3-1 (or the pseudogene TRBV3-2) to TRBJ1-2; D is ambiguous. V was trimmed by 4 bases and J by 4 bases, leaving 10 bases between them. From germline, CDR1 is LGHDT and CDR2 YNNKEL (reference sequence). CDR3 length: 13 residues. CDR3 DNA: TGTGCCAGCAGCCCTTCCGGTGGCTATGGCTACACCTTC. Its protein product is CASSPSGGYGYTF.

The V and J genes are TRBV5-1 and TRBJ1-2, with 11 bases that match TRBD1. CDR3 length: 16 residues. The V segment lost 4 bases and the J segment 2 bases; nucleotides outside the gene matches: 7. The germline gives CDR1 SGHRS, CDR2 YFSETQ. The CDR3 sequence is CASSPRTGGKNYGYTF. The CDR3 DNA sequence: TGCGCCAGCAGCCCCCGGACAGGGGGCAAGAACTATGGCTACACCTTC.

This chain uses TRBV6-4 with TRBJ1-6; a weak D match, TRBD1 (6 bases). CDR1 is MRHNA and CDR2 is SNTAGT in the germline V gene. This CDR3 has 14 residues. Trimming removed 6 bases at V and 5 bases at J, with 11 bases between. The CDR3 bases are TGTGCCAGCAGGGGTACAGGGAATAATTCACCCCTCCACTTT. It codes for CASRGTGNNSPLHF.

The chain uses TRBV6-5 and TRBJ2-4, with D perhaps matching TRBD2 (5 bases). The CDR3 runs to 14 residues. Germline V gene data show CDR1 as MNHEY and CDR2 as SVGAGI. V lost 6 bases to trimming and J lost 10 bases, with 19 bases between them. CDR3 in amino acids: CASSANPTSGIQYF. The CDR3 DNA reads as TGTGCCAGCAGCGCCAACCCGACCTCGGGGATTCAGTACTTC.

The CDR3, as DNA: TGTGCCAGCAGCGGCGGACTAGGAGGGGTGAGGGATACGCAGTATTTT. This gives the protein CASSGGLGGVRDTQYF. The chain is built from TRBV5-4 and TRBJ2-3; 7 nucleotides agree with TRBD2. The germline CDR1 and CDR2 sequences are SGHNT and YYREEE (reference sequence). After removal of 4 bases from V and 6 bases from J, the junction contained 14 bases not matched to a gene. The CDR3 is made up of 16 amino acids.

The chain carries TRBV10-3 and TRBJ2-2; 9 bases fit TRBD1. Germline CDR1 and CDR2: ENHRY and SYGVKD. The trim removed 7 bases at V and 6 bases at J, leaving 12 bases unmatched. The CDR3 is 16 residues long. Here the CDR3 DNA reads TGTGCCATCACCACAGGGGGCCCACATTCCGCCGGGGAGCTGTTTTTT. Its translation: CAITTGGPHSAGELFF.

The V and J genes are TRBV4-2 and TRBJ2-1; 8 nucleotides line up with TRBD1. The V and J ends lost 1 base and 8 bases, in that order; junction bases with no gene match: 1. Germline assignment: CDR1 LGHNA and CDR2 YNFKEQ. CDR3 length: 13 residues. The CDR3: CASSQAQGDEQFF. CDR3 DNA sequence: TGTGCCAGCAGCCAAGCACAGGGGGATGAGCAGTTCTTC.

The chain uses TRBV27 and TRBJ2-4, with 7 bases matching TRBD1. The V gene's germline CDR1 is MNHEY and CDR2 SMNVEV (reference sequence). V lost 1 base and J lost 0; bases outside the gene matches: 9. CDR3 length equals 18 residues. Here the CDR3 reads CASSLWGQKLIAKNIQYF. The CDR3, as DNA: TGTGCCAGCAGTTTATGGGGACAGAAACTAATAGCCAAAAACATTCAGTACTTC.

The chain carries TRBV19 and TRBJ2-7, with TRBD1 identical over 10 bases. Trimming removed 3 bases from V and 5 bases from J; junction bases left unmatched: 7. The germline CDR1 and CDR2 sequences are LNHDA and SQIVND (reference sequence). The CDR3 is 15 residues long. CDR3 DNA sequence: TGTGCCAGTAGTATTTCGGACAGGGGGTATAACGAGCAGTACTTC. Protein: CASSISDRGYNEQYF. Complete variable domain (other parts from reference TRBV19 and TRBJ2-7): DGGITQSPKYLFRKEGQNVTLSCEQNLNHDAMYWYRQDPGQGLRLIYYSQIVNDFQKGDIAEGYSVSREKKESFPLTVTSAQKNPTAFYLCASSISDRGYNEQYFGPGTRLTVT.

This clone was seen just once. The chain carries TRBV20-1 and TRBJ2-1; TRBD2 agrees at 8 bases. J was trimmed by 7 bases and V by 3 bases; bases with no gene match: 8. CDR3 length: 14 residues. Germline V CDR1 and CDR2: DFQATT, SNEGSKA (reference sequence). The CDR3 loop reads CSASRPAGVNEQFF. The CDR3 nucleotides read TGCAGTGCTAGTCGGCCAGCGGGAGTTAATGAGCAGTTCTTC.

V and J are TRBV5-1 and TRBJ1-2, with 7 nucleotides matching TRBD1. CDR3 size: 14 residues. Trimming removed 4 bases from V and 6 bases from J; junction bases left unmatched: 9. Germline loops: CDR1 SGHRS, CDR2 YFSETQ. CDR3 sequence reads: CASSPLTGWDGYTF. CDR3 bases: TGCGCCAGCAGCCCCCTGACAGGGTGGGATGGCTACACCTTC.

The rearrangement joins TRBV3-1 (or the pseudogene TRBV3-2) to TRBJ1-2; 12 bases agree with TRBD1. CDR1 and CDR2 (germline): LGHDT, YNNKEL (reference sequence). The CDR3 covers 15 residues. J gave up 8 bases and V 4 bases, and 8 bases lay outside the gene matches. DNA for the CDR3: TGTGCCAGCAGCCTAACCGGGACAGGGGGCGAGGGCTACACCTTC. Protein: CASSLTGTGGEGYTF.

CDR3 protein: CASRRVWVPNTEAFF. The CDR3 DNA follows: TGTGCCAGTAGGCGGGTCTGGGTTCCGAACACTGAAGCTTTCTTT. The V and J genes are TRBV19 and TRBJ1-1; D gene ambiguous. The CDR3 length is 15 residues. The V end lost 6 bases, the J end lost 1 base, and 15 bases lay between the germline ends. Germline CDR1 reads LNHDA; CDR2 reads SQIVND (reference sequence).

The gene calls are TRBV19 and TRBJ2-3; TRBD1 aligns across 7 bases. Germline assignment: CDR1 LNHDA and CDR2 SQIVND (reference sequence). The J segment lost 2 bases and the V segment lost 7 bases, leaving 12 bases of the junction unmatched. The CDR3 is 16 amino acids. The CDR3 nucleotides read TGTGCCAGTACTAAACACGGGACAGCTTCCACAGATACGCAGTATTTT. This gives the protein CASTKHGTASTDTQYF.

J is TRBJ2-2 and V is TRBV6-6; TRBD2 is a possible D gene (6 bases). Per germline, CDR1 MNHNY and CDR2 SVGAGI (reference sequence). V lost 4 bases and J lost 3, with 12 bases in between. The length of the CDR3 is 15 residues. CDR3 nucleotides: TGTGCCAGCAGTTCAGGGAGGACGGACACCGGGGAGCTGTTTTTT. Amino acids: CASSSGRTDTGELFF.